This T cell receptor beta chain appears in the sequencing data of a study of blood T cell repertoires in COVID-19. The wider study: From the United States, Italy and Spain came samples of acute and convalescent COVID-19.

Source study methods: Estimated nucleated cell counts came from reference gene primer amplification. TCRdb keeps only in-frame clones here, not all; method: immunoSEQ multiplex PCR. V and J calls and clone size come straight from that table; D and trimming were deduced from the DNA. The sample contains approximately 300,000 clones, 89% of which appear only once. The sequence was obtained from a woman aged 30 to 39 who had recovered from COVID-19. The sample comprised PBMCs or T cells enriched from blood (not recorded which).

CDR3 sequence reads: CASSYIMTGNTEAFF. The CDR3, as DNA: TGTGCCAGCAGTTACATCATGACAGGGAACACTGAAGCTTTCTTT. This chain connects TRBV6-5 to TRBJ1-1; a weak D match, TRBD1 (6 bases). Trimming shortened V by 2 bases and J by 1 base, and 11 bases separated the two germline ends. The V gene's germline CDR1 is MNHEY and CDR2 SVGAGI. The CDR3 length is 15 residues.